This T cell receptor beta chain was sequenced for a study of blood T cell repertoires in COVID-19. Study-level background: COVID-19 samples, acute and convalescent, were from the United States, Italy and Spain. The cDNA or gDNA used as material had been derived from T cells, B-cell-depleted T cells, or PBMCs.

In the original analysis: Reference gene primer amplification gave estimated nucleated cell counts. Generated by immunoSEQ multiplex PCR, the TCRdb table keeps only in-frame clones and is missing some. V, J and clone size were drawn from that table, and D and trimming were deduced from the DNA. The profile shows about 300,000 clones, roughly 90% of them singletons. Germline CDR1 and CDR2: LNHDA and SQIVND (reference sequence). The V segment lost 10 bases and the J segment 9 bases; nucleotides outside the gene matches: 6. The CDR3 runs 12 residues. V usage is TRBV19 and J usage is TRBJ2-4, with 10 bases that match TRBD1. The clonotype comes from a man aged 18 to 29 who had recovered from COVID-19. Sequenced input: peripheral blood. The CDR3 region is CATRQGAGIQYF. The CDR3 DNA sequence: TGTGCCACCAGACAGGGGGCTGGCATTCAGTACTTC.